Following are 19 T cell receptor beta chains from one sample sequenced in a study of T cell changes during pregnancy in multiple sclerosis. The repertoire was sequenced with immunoSEQ multiplex PCR; TCRdb's copy has only in-frame clones and lacks some. The top ten hold approximately 0.59% of the sample, which has about 41,000 clones, roughly 87% seen once. The specimen comprised CD4+ T cells from peripheral blood mononuclear cells, sampled in the first trimester of pregnancy. The receptor set was obtained from a female donor with multiple sclerosis, enrolled in a pregnancy study.

The J gene is TRBJ2-1, the V gene TRBV10-2; a weak D match, TRBD2 (5 bases). V lost 7 bases to trimming and J lost 7 bases, with 23 bases between them. The length of the CDR3 is 16 residues. Germline V gives CDR1 WSHSY, CDR2 SAAADI. CDR3 DNA: TGCGCCAGCACCGAACGGACTGCTTCGGCTGGGAATGAGCAGTTCTTC. Its translation is CASTERTASAGNEQFF.

The chain is built from TRBV19 and TRBJ1-4; D is ambiguous. Per germline, CDR1 LNHDA and CDR2 SQIVND (reference sequence). This CDR3 contains 13 residues. With 3 bases removed from V and 6 bases from J, the gap between germline ends came to 8 bases. CDR3 region: CASSILSHEKLFF. DNA of the CDR3: TGTGCCAGTAGTATCCTCAGTCATGAAAAACTGTTTTTT.

The chain combines TRBV4-3 with TRBJ2-5, with 8 bases aligning to TRBD2. This CDR3 has 16 residues. Losses at the gene ends were 3 bases for V and 2 bases for J; bases not matched to a gene: 8. Germline CDR1 and CDR2: LGHNA and YSLEER. CDR3 coding DNA: TGCGCCAGCAGCCAGGGGGGACTAGTGGGACAAGAGACCCAGTACTTC. This translates into CASSQGGLVGQETQYF.

The J gene is TRBJ2-5, the V gene TRBV7-9; 9 bases match TRBD1. Germline V gene sequence: CDR1 SEHNR, CDR2 FQNEAQ (reference sequence). The CDR3 extends over 14 amino acids. J gave up 4 bases and V 3 bases, and 3 bases lay outside the gene matches. The CDR3 loop reads CASSFEGQGETQYF. In DNA form, the CDR3 reads TGTGCCAGCAGCTTTGAGGGACAGGGAGAGACCCAGTACTTC.

The gene calls are TRBV18 and TRBJ2-5; possible D gene TRBD1, 5 bases. The CDR3 loop spans 15 amino acids. Germline V lookup: CDR1 KGHSH, CDR2 LQKENI. Trimming took off 3 bases at V and 1 base at J, with 12 bases between the two ends. This CDR3 is CASSPPQGTQETQYF. In DNA, the CDR3 is TGTGCCAGCTCACCGCCTCAGGGTACCCAAGAGACCCAGTACTTC.

The chain couples TRBV5-4 to TRBJ1-3, with 7 bases identical to TRBD1. V shed 4 bases, J shed 1 base, and the junction held 5 bases outside the gene matches. Looked up from germline, CDR1 is SGHNT and CDR2 is YYREEE (reference sequence). This CDR3 spans 15 amino acids. CDR3 DNA: TGTGCCAGCAGCCCGACAGGGTCGTCTGGAAACACCATATATTTT. It codes for CASSPTGSSGNTIYF. Complete variable domain (other parts from reference TRBV5-4 and TRBJ1-3): ETGVTQSPTHLIKTRGQQVTLRCSSQSGHNTVSWYQQALGQGPQFIFQYYREEENGRGNFPPRFSGLQFPNYSSELNVNALELDDSALYLCASSPTGSSGNTIYFGEGSWLTVV.

The rearrangement joins TRBV11-2 to TRBJ2-7, with 11 nucleotides matching TRBD1. CDR1 is SGHAT and CDR2 is FQNNGV in the germline V gene. There are 16 residues in the CDR3. The V segment lost 3 bases and the J segment 2 bases; nucleotides outside the gene matches: 6. CDR3 nucleotides: TGTGCCAGCAGCTTCGGGACAGGGGGGGCCACCTACGAGCAGTACTTC. This gives the protein CASSFGTGGATYEQYF.

J is TRBJ2-1 and V is TRBV19; TRBD2 matches at 12 bases. The CDR3 consists of 14 residues. V was pared by 5 bases and J by 8 bases, with 4 bases of the junction left unmatched. From germline, CDR1 is LNHDA and CDR2 SQIVND (reference sequence). In nucleotides, the CDR3 is TGTGCCAGTAGTCTAGCGGGAGGGCCTTATGAGCAGTTCTTC. It encodes CASSLAGGPYEQFF.

The gene calls are TRBV6-4 and TRBJ1-5, with D possibly being TRBD1 (5 bases). The CDR3 sequence is 15 residues long. The ends were cut back, 6 bases at V and 2 bases at J, with 14 bases in the middle. CDR1 MRHNA and CDR2 SNTAGT come from the germline V gene. CDR3 sequence reads: CASSPGPGGNQPQHF. CDR3 in DNA: TGTGCCAGCAGCCCGGGGCCGGGAGGCAATCAGCCCCAGCATTTT.

This clone has a single count. V usage is TRBV2 and J usage is TRBJ2-7; 7 bases map to TRBD2. Germline CDR1 and CDR2: SNHLY and FYNNEI. The J segment lost 5 bases and the V segment lost 5 bases, leaving 3 bases of the junction unmatched. This CDR3 spans 12 amino acids. In nucleotides, the CDR3 is TGTGCCAGCAGTTTGCGGGAGAACGAGCAGTACTTC. Translated: CASSLRENEQYF.

The chain links TRBV21-1 to TRBJ2-1; the table's D call, TRBD1, has no DNA check behind it. TRBV21-1 corresponds to a pseudogene. The CDR3 length is 14 residues. The CDR3 loop is CASSLGQSYNEQFF. CDR3 nucleotide sequence: TGTGCCAGCAGCTTGGGACAGTCCTACAATGAGCAGTTCTTC.

This chain uses TRBV28 with TRBJ2-7, with 7 nucleotides matching TRBD1. CDR3 length equals 15 residues. Germline V lookup: CDR1 MDHEN, CDR2 SYDVKM. V lost 4 bases and J lost 4; bases outside the gene matches: 10. In DNA form, the CDR3 reads TGTGCCAGCAGTTCTCTGACAGGGATTCGGTACGAGCAGTACTTC. Translating gives CASSSLTGIRYEQYF.

The chain employs TRBV19 and TRBJ2-1; 11 bases align to TRBD2. The length of the CDR3 is 16 residues. The trim removed 3 bases at V and 4 bases at J, leaving 5 bases unmatched. The germline CDR1 and CDR2 sequences are LNHDA and SQIVND (reference sequence). CDR3 protein: CASSILGTSGYNEQFF. As DNA, the CDR3 is TGTGCCAGTAGTATCCTGGGGACTAGCGGATACAATGAGCAGTTCTTC.

The chain joins TRBV25-1 to TRBJ2-1, with 9 bases that match TRBD1. The J segment lost 7 bases and the V segment lost 7 bases, leaving 17 bases of the junction unmatched. This CDR3 has 17 amino acids. CDR1 and CDR2 from the germline V gene are MGHDK and SYGVNS. CDR3 DNA: TGTGCCAGCATCCAAACCACCGGGACAGGGCTCTCAAATGAGCAGTTCTTC. Residues: CASIQTTGTGLSNEQFF.

V is TRBV6-5 and J is TRBJ2-7; possible D gene TRBD2, 7 bases. Germline V gene sequence: CDR1 MNHEY, CDR2 SVGAGI. The V gene lost 2 bases and the J gene lost 3 bases, with 17 bases spanning the gap. The CDR3 is 16 residues long. The CDR3 DNA reads as TGTGCCAGCAGTTACAGGGGGGAGGGCCTGGGCTACGAGCAGTACTTC. Protein sequence: CASSYRGEGLGYEQYF.

This rearrangement joins TRBV15 to TRBJ2-1; 10 bases fit TRBD1. The V and J ends lost 3 bases and 7 bases, in that order; junction bases with no gene match: 0. CDR1 and CDR2 (germline): LNHNV, YYDKDF (reference sequence). This CDR3 spans 13 amino acids. CDR3 sequence (DNA): TGTGCCACCAGCAGGGACAGGGGGAATGAGCAGTTCTTC. It codes for CATSRDRGNEQFF.

The V and J genes are TRBV30 and TRBJ1-3, with D perhaps TRBD1 (5 bases). CDR1 and CDR2 from the germline V gene are GTSNPN and SVGIG (reference sequence). V was shortened by 2 bases and J by 4 bases, with 12 bases between the two germline ends. This CDR3 has 14 amino acids. In DNA form, the CDR3 reads TGTGCCTGGAGTTCCTGGGGCTCGGGAAACACCATATATTTT. It encodes CAWSSWGSGNTIYF.

The V gene is TRBV6-5, the J gene TRBJ2-4; D perhaps matches TRBD2 (7 bases). The CDR3 spans 16 residues. Germline loops: CDR1 MNHEY, CDR2 SVGAGI. V was clipped by 3 bases and J by 1 base, with 13 bases between them. For the CDR3, the DNA is TGTGCCAGCAGTTATGGGAGGGGGAGGGCCAAAAACATTCAGTACTTC. Its protein is CASSYGRGRAKNIQYF.

This chain uses TRBV29-1 with TRBJ1-5; the D gene is possibly TRBD1 (5 bases). The germline V and J ends were trimmed by 4 bases and 0 bases, with 13 bases remaining between them. The CDR3 runs 15 residues. CDR1 SQVTM and CDR2 ANQGSEA come from the germline V gene. The CDR3 reads CSVVPGGTSNQPQHF. CDR3 DNA: TGCAGCGTTGTACCGGGGGGGACTAGCAATCAGCCCCAGCATTTT.